A selection of T cell receptor beta chains follows, all from one sample in a study of T cell responses to AZD1222 COVID-19 vaccine. Some clones are missing from TCRdb's copy, which holds only in-frame ones; the method was immunoSEQ multiplex PCR. Among under 150,000 clones listed, roughly 85% were seen once. Sequenced material: peripheral blood, taken on day 0 of MenACWY control vaccination. The source is an adult in good health. The CDR3 runs from the conserved cysteine through the conserved F or W. The D gene is left open where the match is weak. Size is omitted from some rows. Given values are once, few, many or a class for expanded clones.

>TRBJ2-1|TRBD2|-|TRBV10-3
CAISEGLAGESREQFF
TGTGCCATCAGTGAGGGACTAGCGGGAGAAAGTAGGGAGCAGTTCTTC
>TRBJ2-1|-|-|TRBV27
CAAGRGPQNEQFF
TGTGCCGCCGGGCGGGGCCCTCAAAATGAGCAGTTCTTC
>TRBJ1-4|TRBD1|-|TRBV5-4
CASSPGQGRGEKLFF
TGTGCCAGCAGCCCAGGACAGGGTCGGGGTGAAAAACTGTTTTTT
>TRBJ1-2|-|few|TRBV5-1
CASSLIPVNYGYTF
TGCGCCAGCAGCTTGATCCCAGTTAACTATGGCTACACCTTC
>TRBJ1-4|TRBD1|once|TRBV7-2
CASSPSGGSRGKLFF
TGTGCCAGCAGCCCGTCAGGGGGCAGCCGGGGAAAACTGTTTTTT
>TRBJ2-5|-|-|TRBV25-1
CASSEYWKEGETQYF
TGTGCCAGCAGTGAATACTGGAAGGAAGGAGAGACCCAGTACTTC
>TRBJ2-2|-|-|TRBV28
CASSFRGPVNTGELFF
TGTGCCAGCAGTTTTAGGGGACCGGTGAACACCGGGGAGCTGTTTTTT
>TRBJ1-1|-|-|TRBV5-4
CASSQGGSMNTEAFF
TGTGCCAGCAGCCAAGGCGGGAGCATGAACACTGAAGCTTTCTTT
>TRBJ2-2|-|once|TRBV24-1
CATRGLTVTNTGELFF
TGTGCCACCAGGGGTTTGACAGTTACGAACACCGGGGAGCTGTTTTTT
>TRBJ1-2|TRBD1|-|TRBV7-3
CASSAGGGSGYTF
TGTGCCAGCAGCGCAGGGGGCGGAAGTGGCTACACCTTC
>TRBJ1-2|-|-|TRBV19
CASRLGQGGYTF
TGTGCCAGTAGATTGGGTCAGGGTGGCTACACCTTC
>TRBJ1-2|TRBD1|-|TRBV15
CATSGRDRGYGYTF
TGTGCCACCAGCGGCCGGGACAGAGGCTATGGCTACACCTTC
>TRBJ2-1|-|-|TRBV30
CAWSGTLVSEQFF
TGTGCCTGGAGTGGAACCCTGGTGAGTGAGCAGTTCTTC
>TRBJ1-1|-|-|TRBV2
CASSEWENTEAFF
TGTGCCAGCAGTGAATGGGAGAACACTGAAGCTTTCTTT
>TRBJ1-2|TRBD1|-|TRBV27
CASSSGQTTNYGYTF
TGTGCCAGCAGTTCGGGACAGACGACTAACTATGGCTACACCTTC